This T cell receptor (beta chain) was captured by sequencing in a study of response to subunit inactivated influenza vaccine. In its sample, this clonotype was seen a few times. Its antigen is not known. V was pared by 4 bases and J by 7 bases, with 12 bases between. The CDR3 loop spans 14 amino acids. Germline V lookup: CDR1 SGHRS, CDR2 YFSETQ. General observations from the study: The authors offered the suggestion that each seasonal influenza vaccination recruits few new T cells.

From the RT-PCR reads, TCRdb called clonotypes with MiXCR, one entry per CDR3 protein. The sample lists approximately 170,000 distinct CDR3 sequences; 14% were seen once. The TCR sequence derives from a man aged 50-59 years who received an inactivated influenza vaccine. The chain has TRBV5-1 and TRBJ1-6; TRBD1 might be the D (6 bases). Sequences were derived from CD8+ T cells sorted from PBMCs, sampled 5 days after vaccination. CDR3 region: CASSLDSLNSPLHF. CDR3 DNA sequence: TGCGCCAGCAGCCTGGACAGCCTCAATTCACCCCTCCACTTT.